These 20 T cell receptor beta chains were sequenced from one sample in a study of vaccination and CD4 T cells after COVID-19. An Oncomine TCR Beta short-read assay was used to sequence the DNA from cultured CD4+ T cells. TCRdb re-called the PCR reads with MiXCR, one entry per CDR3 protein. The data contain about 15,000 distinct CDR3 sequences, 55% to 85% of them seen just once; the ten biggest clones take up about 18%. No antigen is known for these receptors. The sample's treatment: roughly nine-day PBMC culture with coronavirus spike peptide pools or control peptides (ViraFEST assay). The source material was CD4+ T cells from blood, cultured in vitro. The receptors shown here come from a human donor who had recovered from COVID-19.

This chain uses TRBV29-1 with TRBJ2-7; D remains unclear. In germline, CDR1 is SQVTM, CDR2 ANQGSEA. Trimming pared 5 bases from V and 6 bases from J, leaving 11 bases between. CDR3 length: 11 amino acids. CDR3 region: CSVQGNGEQYF. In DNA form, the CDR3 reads TGCAGCGTTCAAGGAAACGGCGAGCAGTACTTC.

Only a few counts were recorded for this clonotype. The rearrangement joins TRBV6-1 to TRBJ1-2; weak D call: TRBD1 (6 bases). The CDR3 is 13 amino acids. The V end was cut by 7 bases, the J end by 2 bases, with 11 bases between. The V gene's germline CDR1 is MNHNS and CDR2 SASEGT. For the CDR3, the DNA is TGTGCCAGCACCATAGGGGGGAACTATGGCTACACCTTC. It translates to CASTIGGNYGYTF.

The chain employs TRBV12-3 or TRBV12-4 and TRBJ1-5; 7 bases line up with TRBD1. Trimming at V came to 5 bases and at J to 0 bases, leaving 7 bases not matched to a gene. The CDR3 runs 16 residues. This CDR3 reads CASSVRQGASNQPQHF. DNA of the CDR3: TGTGCCAGCAGTGTGCGACAGGGAGCTAGCAATCAGCCCCAGCATTTT.

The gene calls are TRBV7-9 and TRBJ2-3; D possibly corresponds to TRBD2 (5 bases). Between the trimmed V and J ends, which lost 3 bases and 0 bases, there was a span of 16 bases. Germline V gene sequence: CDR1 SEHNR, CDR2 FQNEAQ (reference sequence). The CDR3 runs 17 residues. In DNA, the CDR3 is TGTGCCAGCAGCTTGGGAGACCGCGGTCTGAGCACAGATACGCAGTATTTT. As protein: CASSLGDRGLSTDTQYF. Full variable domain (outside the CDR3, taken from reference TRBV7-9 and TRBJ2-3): DTGVSQNPRHKITKRGQNVTFRCDPISEHNRLYWYRQTLGQGPEFLTYFQNEAQLEKSRLLSDRFSAERPKGSFSTLEIQRTEQGDSAMYLCASSLGDRGLSTDTQYFGPGTRLTVL.

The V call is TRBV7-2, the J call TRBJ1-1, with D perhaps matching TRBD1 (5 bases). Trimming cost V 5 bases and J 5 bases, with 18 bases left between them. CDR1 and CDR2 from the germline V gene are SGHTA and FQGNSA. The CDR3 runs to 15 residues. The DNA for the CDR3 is TGTGCCAGCAGCGACAGAGGGACGGCGGGAACTGAAGCTTTCTTT. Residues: CASSDRGTAGTEAFF.

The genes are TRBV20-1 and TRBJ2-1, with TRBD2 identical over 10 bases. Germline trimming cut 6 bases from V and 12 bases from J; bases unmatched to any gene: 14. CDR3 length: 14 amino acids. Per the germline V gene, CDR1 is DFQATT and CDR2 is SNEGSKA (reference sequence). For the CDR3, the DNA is TGCAGTGCCCCCTCGGGGCTAGCGGGGGATCGGCAGTTCTTC. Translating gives CSAPSGLAGDRQFF.

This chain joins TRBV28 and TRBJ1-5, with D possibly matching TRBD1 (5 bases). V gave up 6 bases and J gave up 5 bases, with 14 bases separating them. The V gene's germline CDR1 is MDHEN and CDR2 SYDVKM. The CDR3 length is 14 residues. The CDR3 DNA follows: TGTGCCAGCAGCGTCCGTGGGACCCATCAGCCCCAGCATTTT. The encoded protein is CASSVRGTHQPQHF.

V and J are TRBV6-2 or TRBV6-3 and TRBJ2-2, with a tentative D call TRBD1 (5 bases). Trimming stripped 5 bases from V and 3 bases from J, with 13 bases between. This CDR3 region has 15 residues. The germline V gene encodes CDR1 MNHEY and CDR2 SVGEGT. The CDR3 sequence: CASSPRLGHTGELFF. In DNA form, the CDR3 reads TGTGCCAGCAGTCCCCGACTGGGGCACACCGGGGAGCTGTTTTTT.

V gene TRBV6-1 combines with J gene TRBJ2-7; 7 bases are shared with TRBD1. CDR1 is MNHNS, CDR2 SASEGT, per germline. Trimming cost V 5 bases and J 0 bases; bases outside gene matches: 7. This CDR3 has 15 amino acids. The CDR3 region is CASSRPGTVSYEQYF. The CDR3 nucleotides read TGTGCCAGCAGTCGACCCGGGACAGTCTCCTACGAGCAGTACTTC.

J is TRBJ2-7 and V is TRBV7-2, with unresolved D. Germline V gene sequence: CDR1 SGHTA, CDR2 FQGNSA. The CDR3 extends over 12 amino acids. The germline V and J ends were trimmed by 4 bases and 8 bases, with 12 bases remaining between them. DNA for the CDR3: TGTGCCAGCAGCTCCTTGGGGTTGAAGCAGTACTTC. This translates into CASSSLGLKQYF.

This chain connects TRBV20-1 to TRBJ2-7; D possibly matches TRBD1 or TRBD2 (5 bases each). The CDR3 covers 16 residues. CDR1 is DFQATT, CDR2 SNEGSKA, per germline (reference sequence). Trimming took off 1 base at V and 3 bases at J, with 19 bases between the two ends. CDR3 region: CSARGSLGVTVYEQYF. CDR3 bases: TGCAGTGCTAGAGGTAGTTTGGGGGTAACAGTCTACGAGCAGTACTTC.

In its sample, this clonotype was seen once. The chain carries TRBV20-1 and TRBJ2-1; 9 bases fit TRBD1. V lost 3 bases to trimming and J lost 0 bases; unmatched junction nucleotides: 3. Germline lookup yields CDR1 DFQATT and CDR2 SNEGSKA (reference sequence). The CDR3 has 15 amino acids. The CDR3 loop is CSASRTGASYNEQFF. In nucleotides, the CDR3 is TGCAGTGCTAGCCGGACAGGGGCCTCCTACAATGAGCAGTTCTTC.

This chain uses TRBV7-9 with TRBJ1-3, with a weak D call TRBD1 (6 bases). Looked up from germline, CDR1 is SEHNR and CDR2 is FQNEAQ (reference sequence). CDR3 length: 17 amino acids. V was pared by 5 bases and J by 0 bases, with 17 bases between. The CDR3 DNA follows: TGTGCCAGCAGCCGAGTCGGGGGGGGCGGCTCTGGAAACACCATATATTTT. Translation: CASSRVGGGGSGNTIYF.

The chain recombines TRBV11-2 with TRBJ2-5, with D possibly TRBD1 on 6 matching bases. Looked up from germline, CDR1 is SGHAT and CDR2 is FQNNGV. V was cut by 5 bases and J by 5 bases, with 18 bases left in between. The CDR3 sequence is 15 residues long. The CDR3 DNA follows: TGTGCCAGCAGCCCCACTAACCAGAGGGGGGAGACCCAGTACTTC. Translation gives CASSPTNQRGETQYF.

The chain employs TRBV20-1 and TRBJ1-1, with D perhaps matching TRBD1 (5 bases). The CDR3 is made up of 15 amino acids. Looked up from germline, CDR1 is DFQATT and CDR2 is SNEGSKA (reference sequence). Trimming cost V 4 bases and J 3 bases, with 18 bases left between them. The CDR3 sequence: CSATGHSGRDTEAFF. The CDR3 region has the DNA TGCAGTGCTACCGGACATTCTGGTAGGGACACTGAAGCTTTCTTT.

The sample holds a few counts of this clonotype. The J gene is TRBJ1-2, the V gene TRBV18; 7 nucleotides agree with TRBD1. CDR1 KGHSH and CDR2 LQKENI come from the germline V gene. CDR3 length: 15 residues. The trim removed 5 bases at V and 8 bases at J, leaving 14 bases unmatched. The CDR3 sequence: CASSLSRQGKGGYTF. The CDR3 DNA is TGTGCCAGCTCATTGTCGCGACAGGGCAAAGGGGGCTACACCTTC.

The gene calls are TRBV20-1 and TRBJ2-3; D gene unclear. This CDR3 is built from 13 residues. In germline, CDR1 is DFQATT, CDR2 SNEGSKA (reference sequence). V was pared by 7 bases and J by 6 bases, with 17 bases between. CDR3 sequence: CSVVRALKDTQYF. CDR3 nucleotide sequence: TGCAGTGTAGTCCGAGCGCTTAAGGATACGCAGTATTTT.

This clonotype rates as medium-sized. CDR3 DNA sequence: TGTGCCAGCAGTTCACGGTGGACCGCGAACTATGGCTACACCTTC. Its translation: CASSSRWTANYGYTF. The rearrangement uses TRBV27 and TRBJ1-2; D is unresolved. V lost 4 bases, J lost 2 bases, and 14 bases lay in between. This CDR3 comprises 15 residues. Germline V lookup: CDR1 MNHEY, CDR2 SMNVEV (reference sequence).

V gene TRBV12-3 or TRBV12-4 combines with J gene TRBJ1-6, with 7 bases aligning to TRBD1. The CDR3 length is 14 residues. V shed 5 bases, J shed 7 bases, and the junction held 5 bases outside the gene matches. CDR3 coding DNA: TGTGCCAGCAGTGCCGGGACAGAGAATTCACCCCTCCACTTT. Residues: CASSAGTENSPLHF.

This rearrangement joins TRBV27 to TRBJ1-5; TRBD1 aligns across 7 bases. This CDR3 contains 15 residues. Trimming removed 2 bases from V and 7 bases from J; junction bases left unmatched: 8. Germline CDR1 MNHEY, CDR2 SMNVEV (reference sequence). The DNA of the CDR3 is TGTGCCAGCAGTTTACGGGCCAGGGGGAACCAGCCCCAGCATTTT. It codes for CASSLRARGNQPQHF.